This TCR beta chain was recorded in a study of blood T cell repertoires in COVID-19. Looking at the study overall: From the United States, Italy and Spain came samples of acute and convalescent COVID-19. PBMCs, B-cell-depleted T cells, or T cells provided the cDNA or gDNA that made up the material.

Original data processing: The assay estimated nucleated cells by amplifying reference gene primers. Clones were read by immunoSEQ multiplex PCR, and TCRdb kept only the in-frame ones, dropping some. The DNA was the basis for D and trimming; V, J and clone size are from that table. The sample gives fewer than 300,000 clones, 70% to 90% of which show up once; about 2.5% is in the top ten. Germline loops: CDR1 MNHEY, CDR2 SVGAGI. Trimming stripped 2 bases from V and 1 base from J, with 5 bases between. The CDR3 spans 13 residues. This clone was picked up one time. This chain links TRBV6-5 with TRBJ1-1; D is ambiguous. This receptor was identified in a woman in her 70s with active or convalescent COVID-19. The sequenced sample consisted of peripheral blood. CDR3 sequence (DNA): TGTGCCAGCAGTTACCGAGGGAACACTGAAGCTTTCTTT. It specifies CASSYRGNTEAFF.